These T cell receptor beta chains were read from a single sample in a study of response to subunit inactivated influenza vaccine. MiXCR, applied by TCRdb to the RT-PCR reads, yields one record per CDR3 protein. The table includes over 750,000 distinct CDR3 sequences, 21% detected once. Sequencing used PBMCs from blood, obtained more than 4 days after vaccination. These TCRs come from a man in his forties or fifties who received an inactivated influenza vaccine. The CDR3 runs from the conserved cysteine through the conserved F or W. The D gene is left open where the match is weak. A row's size may be missing; if present it is once, few, many or a size class.

d_call j_call v_call clone_size cdr3_nt cdr3_aa
- TRBJ2-7 TRBV10-3 few TGTGCCATCGGAGCGGAGCCCTACGAGCAGTACTTC CAIGAEPYEQYF
- TRBJ2-7 TRBV20-1 few TGCAGTGCTAGAGAGACCTCCGGGTACGAGCAGTACTTC CSARETSGYEQYF
- TRBJ2-7 TRBV7-9 - TGTGCCAGCAGCTTAGAAGGGGGGGCAGGCAACTTC CASSLEGGAGNF
- TRBJ1-1 TRBV20-1 - TGCAGTGCTCCTACAAGGCACCTAAACACTGAAGCTTTCTTT CSAPTRHLNTEAFF
TRBD2 TRBJ2-7 TRBV6-2/TRBV6-3 - TGTGCCAGCACCACTAGCGGGAGCGAGCAGTACTTC CASTTSGSEQYF
TRBD2 TRBJ2-1 TRBV6-2/TRBV6-3 few TGTGCCAGCAGTTCCAAGAGCGGGGGGTCCTACAATGAGCAGTTCTTC CASSSKSGGSYNEQFF
- TRBJ2-3 TRBV6-1 - TGTGCCAGCAGCCTTAGCGGTCAAGGCACAGATACGCAGTATTTT CASSLSGQGTDTQYF
- TRBJ1-5 TRBV20-1 - TGCAGTGCCAGGGGCCAGGGAGTCGATCAGCCCCAGCATTTT CSARGQGVDQPQHF
TRBD2 TRBJ2-3 TRBV7-7 - TGTGCTAGCAGCCTCCAAGCGGGGGGAAGGGATACGCAGTATTTT CASSLQAGGRDTQYF
- TRBJ1-6 TRBV5-1 - TGCGCCAGCAGCTTAACAGACAATTCACCCCTCCACTTT CASSLTDNSPLHF
- TRBJ2-2 TRBV18 - TGTGCCAGCTCACCAAACAGCGGGCCGAACACCGGGGAGCTGTTTTTT CASSPNSGPNTGELFF
- TRBJ2-7 TRBV5-4 few TGTGCCAGCAGCTCGAACAGGGTCGAGGGAGGCGAGCAGTACTTC CASSSNRVEGGEQYF
- TRBJ1-1 TRBV7-6 - TGTGCCAGCAGCCTAACCGAGTCGAACACTGAAGCTTTCTTT CASSLTESNTEAFF
TRBD2 TRBJ2-7 TRBV5-1 - TGCGCCAGCAGCTTGACTAGCGGGACCGGGGTAGAGCAGTACTTC CASSLTSGTGVEQYF
- TRBJ2-1 TRBV6-5 - TGTGCCAGCAGTTACCCCTCCGGACGAGGCGGGCAGTTCTTC CASSYPSGRGGQFF
- TRBJ2-7 TRBV5-1 - TGCGCCAGCAGCTTGGCCTCGGTGGTCGGTCGGTACGAGCAGTACTTC CASSLASVVGRYEQYF
- TRBJ1-1 TRBV16 many TGTGCCAGCAGCCAGCGCCTTGGGGACACTGAAGCTTTCTTT CASSQRLGDTEAFF
TRBD1 TRBJ2-7 TRBV6-2/TRBV6-3 once TGTGCCAGCAGTACCGGGACAGGGTGGAACGAGCAGTACTTC CASSTGTGWNEQYF
- TRBJ1-2 TRBV29-1 - TGCAGCGTTGGGACAGCTTCTAACTATGGCTACACCTTC CSVGTASNYGYTF
TRBD1 TRBJ2-7 TRBV7-9 many TGTGCCAGCAGCTTAAGGGACAGGGGACCCTACGAGCAGTACTTC CASSLRDRGPYEQYF
TRBD1 TRBJ1-3 TRBV12-3/TRBV12-4 - TGTGCCAGCAGTTTGGGCAGGGGGATCTCTGGAAACACCATATATTTT CASSLGRGISGNTIYF
- TRBJ2-3 TRBV29-1 - TGCAGCGTTGATCGTGACCAAACAGATACGCAGTATTTT CSVDRDQTDTQYF
TRBD1 TRBJ2-5 TRBV6-2/TRBV6-3 - TGTGCCAGCGCTTCAGGACAGGACCAAGAGACCCAGTACTTC CASASGQDQETQYF
- TRBJ2-5 TRBV12-3/TRBV12-4 few TGTGCCAGCAGTTTAACGCTTACGCCCGGGGAGACCCAGTACTTC CASSLTLTPGETQYF
- TRBJ2-5 TRBV28 - TGTGCCAGCAGTTCCCCGGGGACGGGCCAAGAGACCCAGTACTTC CASSSPGTGQETQYF
TRBD1 TRBJ2-7 TRBV20-1 few TGCAGTGCTAGTGGGGACAGGGGGCCCTCCTACGAGCAGTACTTC CSASGDRGPSYEQYF
- TRBJ2-2 TRBV5-1 few TGCGCCAGCAGCTTTACGGTGGCAGCCGGGGAGCTGTTTTTT CASSFTVAAGELFF